This T cell receptor beta chain was identified during a study of human T cells and chemical hapten exposure. As for the study in general: The sensitizer, 2% DPC, was used on around 2 cm by around 2 cm of upper inner arm skin.

Germline V lookup: CDR1 SGDLS, CDR2 YYNGEE. The CDR3 runs 14 residues. V shed 3 bases and J 0 bases; nucleotides not matched to a gene: 2. Time point of the sample: pre-sensitization, week 0. Treatment specified: therapeutic diphenylcyclopropenone sensitization with weekly scalp DPC. MiXCR was run by TCRdb on the RACE reads, yielding one entry per CDR3 protein. The table shows over 300,000 distinct CDR3 sequences, with about 5.1% occurring only once. This clonotype originated in a woman in her fifties or sixties with alopecia areata. Some clones in this sample may be carry-over from other donors' samples. The genes are TRBV9 and TRBJ2-7, with TRBD2 matching 8 bases. The sequences come from whole blood, collected in connection with sensitization to the hapten diphenylcyclopropenone (DPC). CDR3 sequence: CASSAGRDSYEQYF. In DNA form, the CDR3 reads TGTGCCAGCAGCGCCGGGAGGGACTCCTACGAGCAGTACTTC. Looking up the rest from reference TRBV9 and TRBJ2-7 gives the full variable domain: DSGVTQTPKHLITATGQRVTLRCSPRSGDLSVYWYQQSLDQGLQFLIQYYNGEERAKGNILERFSAQQFPDLHSELNLSSLELGDSALYFCASSAGRDSYEQYFGPGTRLTVT.